The rows below give T cell receptor beta chains drawn from one sample of a study of blood T cell repertoires in COVID-19. TCRdb keeps only in-frame clones here, not all; method: immunoSEQ multiplex PCR. The repertoire holds around 130,000 clones, with around 87% as singletons. Input material: peripheral blood. These receptor sequences come from an older woman with acute or convalescent COVID-19. CDR3s include the opening cysteine and the closing phenylalanine or tryptophan. A D gene is named only where the DNA matches it firmly. Clone size is shown for a subset of rows, as once, few, many or a class of expanded clone.

v_call	j_call	clone_size	cdr3_length	d_call	cdr3_nt	cdr3_aa
TRBV7-6	TRBJ2-3	.	19	TRBD2	TGTGCCAGCAGCCAATCAGAAGGTAGCGGGAGGGCCAAGGTAGATACGCAGTATTTT	CASSQSEGSGRAKVDTQYF
TRBV5-1	TRBJ2-5	.	14	TRBD2	TGCGCCAGCAGCTCCGGGACTAGCGCGGAGACCCAGTACTTC	CASSSGTSAETQYF
TRBV10-1	TRBJ2-2	.	14	.	TGCGCCAGCACAAAGGGGTCGGGCACCGGGGAGCTGTTTTTT	CASTKGSGTGELFF
TRBV10-3	TRBJ1-1	.	11	.	TGTGCCATCAAGCGGGACACTGAAGCTTTCTTT	CAIKRDTEAFF
TRBV5-1	TRBJ2-1	.	14	TRBD1	TGCGCCAGCAGCTGGGGACAGGAGAACAATGAGCAGTTCTTC	CASSWGQENNEQFF
TRBV27	TRBJ1-1	.	13	TRBD1	TGTGCCAGCAGGGGGGACAGTGGCACTGAAGCTTTCTTT	CASRGDSGTEAFF
TRBV27	TRBJ2-3	.	15	.	TGTGCCAGCACCCGTATAGGGACTAGCACAGATACGCAGTATTTT	CASTRIGTSTDTQYF
TRBV5-4	TRBJ2-3	.	15	TRBD2	TGTGCCAGCAGCACCCGGGAGGTTGGCACAGATACGCAGTATTTT	CASSTREVGTDTQYF
TRBV24-1	TRBJ2-5	few	14	.	TGTGCCACCAGTGACCCACTTGGGGGGGAGACCCAGTACTTC	CATSDPLGGETQYF
TRBV10-3	TRBJ1-2	.	14	.	TGTGCCATCAGTGCCCCACAGGGCACGGATGGCTACACCTTC	CAISAPQGTDGYTF
TRBV2	TRBJ2-1	once	12	.	TGTGCCAGCAGTCGGGACTTCAATGAGCAGTTCTTC	CASSRDFNEQFF
TRBV2	TRBJ2-2	few	16	TRBD1	TGTGCCAGCAGTGCTTACACAGGGGCTAACACCGGGGAGCTGTTTTTT	CASSAYTGANTGELFF
TRBV19	TRBJ1-5	few	14	TRBD1	TGTGCCAGTAGTATCCGGACAGGCAGACAGCCCCAGCATTTT	CASSIRTGRQPQHF
TRBV2	TRBJ2-4	.	12	TRBD1	TGTGCCAGCAGTACAGGGGGAAACATTCAGTACTTC	CASSTGGNIQYF
TRBV28	TRBJ1-2	.	14	.	TGTGCCAGCAGTTTTTCGGGGAGGGACTATGGCTACACCTTC	CASSFSGRDYGYTF
TRBV30	TRBJ2-3	.	14	TRBD2	TGTGCCTGGCAGACTAGCGGGCGCACAGATACGCAGTATTTT	CAWQTSGRTDTQYF
TRBV5-4	TRBJ2-3	.	16	.	TGTGCCAGCAGCTTGGGTGGTAGCCGTGGCACAAATACGCAGTATTTT	CASSLGGSRGTNTQYF
TRBV3-1/TRBV3-2	TRBJ2-2	.	16	.	TGTGCCAGCAGCCCCGGGGGTATTTCTTTCACCGGGGAGCTGTTTTTT	CASSPGGISFTGELFF
TRBV5-1	TRBJ1-3	few	16	TRBD1	TGCGCCAGCAGCTTGGTGCAGGGGGCTTCAGGAAACACCATATATTTT	CASSLVQGASGNTIYF
TRBV7-9	TRBJ2-5	once	15	.	TGTGCCAGCAGCTTGGGCCCCAGTCTCAGAGAGACCCAGTACTTC	CASSLGPSLRETQYF
TRBV12-5	TRBJ2-3	.	15	TRBD2	TGTGCTAGTGGACCGCCGGGGGGGCACCCAGATACGCAGTATTTT	CASGPPGGHPDTQYF
TRBV11-2	TRBJ2-1	once	18	TRBD2	TGTGCCAGCAGCTGGCGGTTAGCGGGCACGAGCTCCTACAATGAGCAGTTCTTC	CASSWRLAGTSSYNEQFF
TRBV19	TRBJ1-4	.	16	.	TGTGCCAGTAGTATCACCCGACAGGCAACTAATGAAAAACTGTTTTTT	CASSITRQATNEKLFF
TRBV2	TRBJ2-1	.	15	.	TGTGCCAGCAGTGAACGGGGGAGATTGATCAATGAGCAGTTCTTC	CASSERGRLINEQFF
TRBV19	TRBJ2-3	.	15	.	TGTGCCAGTAGTACAGCGAAAATTAGGACAGATACGCAGTATTTT	CASSTAKIRTDTQYF
TRBV25-1	TRBJ2-1	once	15	.	TGTGCCAGCAGTCCCAGACGGGGGACCTACAATGAGCAGTTCTTC	CASSPRRGTYNEQFF
TRBV7-3	TRBJ2-2	.	13	TRBD1	TGTGCCACAAGACAGGGAACCACCGGGGAGCTGTTTTTT	CATRQGTTGELFF
TRBV11-2	TRBJ2-5	.	18	TRBD2	TGTGCCAGCAGCCCCGGGGGACTACTCGGGAGCGACCAAGAGACCCAGTACTTC	CASSPGGLLGSDQETQYF
TRBV7-2	TRBJ1-2	.	15	.	TGTGCCAGCAGCACGCAACAGGGCCTCGTATGGGGCTACACCTTC	CASSTQQGLVWGYTF
TRBV18	TRBJ1-4	few	13	.	TGTGCCAGCTCACCGTCTGGGGAGGAAAAACTGTTTTTT	CASSPSGEEKLFF
TRBV6-6	TRBJ2-5	.	13	.	TGTGCCAGCAGTTACAGCCCACCCCAGACCCAGTACTTC	CASSYSPPQTQYF
TRBV3-1/TRBV3-2	TRBJ2-7	few	12	.	TGTGCCAGCAGCCAAGGGGTGGCGGGATGGTCCTTC	CASSQGVAGWSF
TRBV30	TRBJ1-5	.	17	TRBD1	TGTGCCTGGAGTCCCCCAAGGACAGGGGTTCTCAATCAGCCCCAGCATTTT	CAWSPPRTGVLNQPQHF
TRBV3-1/TRBV3-2	TRBJ1-1	.	13	TRBD1	TGTGCCAGCAGGCCGGGACAGGGAGCTGAAGCTTTCTTT	CASRPGQGAEAFF
TRBV28	TRBJ2-1	.	12	.	TGTGCCAGCAGTTCCGACTACCATGAGCAGTTCTTC	CASSSDYHEQFF
TRBV5-1	TRBJ1-2	once	15	.	TGCGCCAGCAGCTTGGACCCAGGGGCGGACTATGGCTACACCTTC	CASSLDPGADYGYTF
TRBV19	TRBJ2-1	.	15	.	TGTGCCAGTAGTTCGTCCACTGGCTCCTACAATGAGCAGTTCTTC	CASSSSTGSYNEQFF
TRBV7-8	TRBJ2-1	once	16	TRBD2	TGTGCCAGCAGCCCATCTGGCGGGAGCTCCTACAATGAGCAGTTCTTC	CASSPSGGSSYNEQFF
TRBV6-5	TRBJ1-3	once	13	.	TGTGCCAGCAGAAATCAGGGCGTAGACACCATATATTTT	CASRNQGVDTIYF
TRBV2	TRBJ2-2	.	15	TRBD2	TGTGCCAGCAGTGAGAGCCTAGCGGCCACCGGGGAGCTGTTTTTT	CASSESLAATGELFF
TRBV2	TRBJ2-6	.	15	.	TGTGCCAGCAGGAGGTCAGTCTCTGGGGCCAACGTCCTGACTTTC	CASRRSVSGANVLTF
TRBV5-1	TRBJ2-3	.	15	.	TGCGCCAGCAGAGTTATGGGCGCTCCCACAGATACGCAGTATTTT	CASRVMGAPTDTQYF
TRBV28	TRBJ2-7	once	15	TRBD1	TGTGCCAGCAGAACCTCGGGACAGGGGGCGGACGAGCAGTACTTC	CASRTSGQGADEQYF
TRBV6-5	TRBJ1-1	.	13	TRBD1	TGTGCCAGCAGGGACAGGGCAATCACTGAAGCTTTCTTT	CASRDRAITEAFF
TRBV28	TRBJ2-3	.	15	.	TGTGCCAGCAGTTTTACCGGGAGTCATAGAGATACGCAGTATTTT	CASSFTGSHRDTQYF
TRBV7-8	TRBJ1-2	.	17	.	TGTGCCAGCAGCCTTCTTCCCGGGGTGACTAAGGCCTATGGCTACACCTTC	CASSLLPGVTKAYGYTF
TRBV6-5	TRBJ1-1	.	14	TRBD1	TGTGCCAGCAGTTTCGACAGGGCGAACACTGAAGCTTTCTTT	CASSFDRANTEAFF
TRBV18	TRBJ1-1	.	14	.	TGTGCCAGCTCACCTGCCGGGGTGAACACTGAAGCTTTCTTT	CASSPAGVNTEAFF
TRBV2	TRBJ1-2	.	12	.	TGTGCCAGATGGGTCGGACAAGGGGGCTACACCTTC	CARWVGQGGYTF
TRBV9	TRBJ1-5	.	16	.	TGTGCCAGCAGCGTCCCAGGGTATTTTAGCAATCAGCCCCAGCATTTT	CASSVPGYFSNQPQHF
TRBV6-5	TRBJ1-1	once	13	.	TGTGCCAGCACTCAGGGCTGGGGCACTGAAGCTTTCTTT	CASTQGWGTEAFF
TRBV5-1	TRBJ2-2	.	15	.	TGCGCCAGCAGCTACAAGCGGGTAGGTTCCGGGGAGCTGTTTTTT	CASSYKRVGSGELFF
TRBV19	TRBJ1-2	once	14	TRBD1	TGTGCCAGTAGTATTCAGGGGGCGGCTTATGGCTACACCTTC	CASSIQGAAYGYTF
TRBV30	TRBJ1-2	.	12	.	TGTGCCTGGAGAACGACAGCCTATGGCTACACCTTC	CAWRTTAYGYTF
TRBV25-1	TRBJ1-4	.	15	.	TGTGCCAGCAGTAACTCGGGACTGGCGGGGGAAAAACTGTTTTTT	CASSNSGLAGEKLFF
TRBV5-4	TRBJ2-2	.	15	TRBD2	TGTGCCAGCAGCCGAACCGGGACTAGCACCGGGGAGCTGTTTTTT	CASSRTGTSTGELFF
TRBV6-2/TRBV6-3	TRBJ2-3	.	17	TRBD2	TGTGCCAGCAGTTCATTAGCGGGCGCGCTCCGCACAGATACGCAGTATTTT	CASSSLAGALRTDTQYF
TRBV7-9	TRBJ2-1	.	16	TRBD2	TGTGCCAGCAGCCACTCCGCTAGCGGGAGGGTGGGTGAGCAGTTCTTC	CASSHSASGRVGEQFF